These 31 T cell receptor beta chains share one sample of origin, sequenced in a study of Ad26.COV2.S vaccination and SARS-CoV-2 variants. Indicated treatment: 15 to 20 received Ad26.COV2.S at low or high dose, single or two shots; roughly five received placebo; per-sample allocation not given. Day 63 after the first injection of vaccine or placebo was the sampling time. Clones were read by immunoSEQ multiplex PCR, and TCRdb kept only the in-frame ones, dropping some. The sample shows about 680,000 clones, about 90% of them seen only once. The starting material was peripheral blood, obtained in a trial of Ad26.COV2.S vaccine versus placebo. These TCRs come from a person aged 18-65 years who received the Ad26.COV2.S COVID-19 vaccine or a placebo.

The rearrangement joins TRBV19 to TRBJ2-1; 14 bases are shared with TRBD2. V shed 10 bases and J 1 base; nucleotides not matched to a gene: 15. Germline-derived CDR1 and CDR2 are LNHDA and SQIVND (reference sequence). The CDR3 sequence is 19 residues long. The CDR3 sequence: CATRKPGTSGSPSYNEQFF. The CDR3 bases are TGTGCCACCCGGAAGCCCGGGACTAGCGGGAGTCCTTCCTACAATGAGCAGTTCTTC.

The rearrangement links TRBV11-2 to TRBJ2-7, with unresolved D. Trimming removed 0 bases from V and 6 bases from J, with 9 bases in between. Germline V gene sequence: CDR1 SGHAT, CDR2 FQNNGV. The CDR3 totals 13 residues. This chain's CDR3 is CASSLDRPREQYF. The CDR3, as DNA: TGTGCCAGCAGCTTAGACAGGCCCCGCGAGCAGTACTTC.

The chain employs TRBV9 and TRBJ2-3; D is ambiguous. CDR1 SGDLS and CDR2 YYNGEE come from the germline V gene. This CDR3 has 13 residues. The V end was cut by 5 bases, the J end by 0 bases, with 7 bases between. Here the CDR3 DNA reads TGTGCCAGCAGGAAATCAAGCACAGATACGCAGTATTTT. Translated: CASRKSSTDTQYF.

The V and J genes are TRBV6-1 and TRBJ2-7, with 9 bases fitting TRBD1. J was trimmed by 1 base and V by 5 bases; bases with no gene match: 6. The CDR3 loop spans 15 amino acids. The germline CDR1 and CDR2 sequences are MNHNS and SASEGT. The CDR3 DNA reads TGTGCCAGCAGTTCCACGGGACAGGGTTCCTACGAGCAGTACTTC. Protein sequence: CASSSTGQGSYEQYF.

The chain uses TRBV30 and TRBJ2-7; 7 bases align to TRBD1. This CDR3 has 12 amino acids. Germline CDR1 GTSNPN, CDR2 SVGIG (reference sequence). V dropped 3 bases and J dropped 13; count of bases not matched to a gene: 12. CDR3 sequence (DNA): TGTGCCTGGAGAATCCCGACAGGGCTGAAATACTTC. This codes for CAWRIPTGLKYF. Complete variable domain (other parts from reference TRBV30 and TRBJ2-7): SQTIHQWPATLVQPVGSPLSLECTVEGTSNPNLYWYRQAAGRGLQLLFYSVGIGQISSEVPQNLSASRPQDRQFILSSKKLLLSDSGFYLCAWRIPTGLKYFGPGTRLTVT.

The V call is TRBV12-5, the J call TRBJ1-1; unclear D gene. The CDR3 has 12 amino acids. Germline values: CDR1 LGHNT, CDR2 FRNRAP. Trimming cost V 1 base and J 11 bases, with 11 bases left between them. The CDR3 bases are TGTGCTAGTGGTTTGGACGCAAATTGGGCTTTCTTT. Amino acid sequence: CASGLDANWAFF.

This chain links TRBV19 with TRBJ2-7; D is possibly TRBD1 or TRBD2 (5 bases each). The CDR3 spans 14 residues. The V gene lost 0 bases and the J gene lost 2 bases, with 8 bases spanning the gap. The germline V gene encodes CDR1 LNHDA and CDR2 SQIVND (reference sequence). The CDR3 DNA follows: TGTGCCAGTAGTATAGATGGGGGTCCCTACGAGCAGTACTTC. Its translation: CASSIDGGPYEQYF.

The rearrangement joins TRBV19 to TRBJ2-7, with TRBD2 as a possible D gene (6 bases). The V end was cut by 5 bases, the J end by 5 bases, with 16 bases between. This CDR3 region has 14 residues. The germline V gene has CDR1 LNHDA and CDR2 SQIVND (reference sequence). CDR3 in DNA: TGTGCCAGTAGTGTTAGCGGAGGGAAGAACGAGCAGTACTTC. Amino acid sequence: CASSVSGGKNEQYF. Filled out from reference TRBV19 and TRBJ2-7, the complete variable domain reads DGGITQSPKYLFRKEGQNVTLSCEQNLNHDAMYWYRQDPGQGLRLIYYSQIVNDFQKGDIAEGYSVSREKKESFPLTVTSAQKNPTAFYLCASSVSGGKNEQYFGPGTRLTVT.

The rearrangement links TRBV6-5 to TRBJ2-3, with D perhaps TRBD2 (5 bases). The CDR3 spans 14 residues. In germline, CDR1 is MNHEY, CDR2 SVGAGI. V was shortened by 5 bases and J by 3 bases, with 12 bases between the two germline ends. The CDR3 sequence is CASSTPGLTDTQYF. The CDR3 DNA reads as TGTGCCAGCAGTACCCCGGGATTAACAGATACGCAGTATTTT.

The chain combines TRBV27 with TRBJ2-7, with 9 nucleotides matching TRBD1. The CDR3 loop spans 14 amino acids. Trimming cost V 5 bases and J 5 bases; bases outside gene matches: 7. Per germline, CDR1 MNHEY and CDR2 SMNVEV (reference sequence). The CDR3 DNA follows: TGTGCCAGCAGTCCCTGGACAGGGGTCCACGAGCAGTACTTC. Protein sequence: CASSPWTGVHEQYF.

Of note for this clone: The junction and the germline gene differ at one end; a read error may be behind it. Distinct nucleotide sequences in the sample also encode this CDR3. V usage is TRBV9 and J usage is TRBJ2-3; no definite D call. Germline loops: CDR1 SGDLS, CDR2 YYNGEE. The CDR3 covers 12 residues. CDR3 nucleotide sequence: TGCGCCAGCAGCGTAGACGCGGACACGCAGTATTTT. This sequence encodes CASSVDADTQYF. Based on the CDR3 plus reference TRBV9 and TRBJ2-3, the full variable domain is DSGVTQTPKHLITATGQRVTLRCSPRSGDLSVYWYQQSLDQGLQFLIQYYNGEERAKGNILERFSAQQFPDLHSELNLSSLELGDSALYFCASSVDADTQYFGPGTRLTVL.

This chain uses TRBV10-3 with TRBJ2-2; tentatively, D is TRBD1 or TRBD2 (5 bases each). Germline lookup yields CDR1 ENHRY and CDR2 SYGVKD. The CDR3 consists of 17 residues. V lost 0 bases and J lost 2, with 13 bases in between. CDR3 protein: CAISESGARLNTGELFF. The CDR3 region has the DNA TGTGCCATCAGTGAGTCCGGGGCCCGACTTAACACCGGGGAGCTGTTTTTT.

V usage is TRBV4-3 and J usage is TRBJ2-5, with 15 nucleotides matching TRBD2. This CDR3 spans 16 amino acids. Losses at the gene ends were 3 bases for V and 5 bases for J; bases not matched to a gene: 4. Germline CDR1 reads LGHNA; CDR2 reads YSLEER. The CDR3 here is CASSQTGTSGGETQYF. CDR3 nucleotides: TGCGCCAGCAGCCAGACCGGGACTAGCGGGGGGGAGACCCAGTACTTC.

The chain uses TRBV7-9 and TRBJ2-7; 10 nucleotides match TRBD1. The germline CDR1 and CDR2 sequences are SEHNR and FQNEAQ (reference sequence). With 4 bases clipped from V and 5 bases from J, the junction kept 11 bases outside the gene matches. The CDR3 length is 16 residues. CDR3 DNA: TGTGCCAGCAGCTCCTCCTCCGGGACAGGGGTCCACGAGCAGTACTTC. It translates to CASSSSSGTGVHEQYF.

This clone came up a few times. The CDR3, as DNA: TGTGCCAGCAGCGCGGGATACAATCAGCCCCAGCATTTT. It translates to CASSAGYNQPQHF. The chain uses TRBV11-1 and TRBJ1-5; no clear D gene. The CDR3 loop spans 13 amino acids. Per germline, CDR1 SGHAT and CDR2 FQDESV (reference sequence). V was clipped by 5 bases and J by 3 bases, with 8 bases between them.

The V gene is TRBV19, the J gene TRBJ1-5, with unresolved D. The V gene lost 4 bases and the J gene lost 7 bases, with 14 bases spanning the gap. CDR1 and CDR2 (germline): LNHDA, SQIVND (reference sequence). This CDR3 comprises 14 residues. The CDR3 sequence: CASSTPALQQPQHF. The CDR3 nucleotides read TGTGCCAGTAGTACCCCAGCCCTACAACAGCCCCAGCATTTT.

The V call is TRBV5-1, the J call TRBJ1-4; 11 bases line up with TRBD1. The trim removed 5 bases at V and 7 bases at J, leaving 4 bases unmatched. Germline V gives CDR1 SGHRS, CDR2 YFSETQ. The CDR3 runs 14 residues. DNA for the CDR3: TGCGCCAGCAGGGCCGGGACAGGGGGTGAAAAACTGTTTTTT. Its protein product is CASRAGTGGEKLFF. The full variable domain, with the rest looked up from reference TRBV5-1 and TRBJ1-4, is KAGVTQTPRYLIKTRGQQVTLSCSPISGHRSVSWYQQTPGQGLQFLFEYFSETQRNKGNFPGRFSGRQFSNSRSEMNVSTLELGDSALYLCASRAGTGGEKLFFGSGTQLSVL.

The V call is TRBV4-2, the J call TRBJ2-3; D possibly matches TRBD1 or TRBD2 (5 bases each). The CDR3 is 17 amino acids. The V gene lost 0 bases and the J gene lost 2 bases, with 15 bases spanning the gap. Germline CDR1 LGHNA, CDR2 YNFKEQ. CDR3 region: CASSQDKTGRHTDTQYF. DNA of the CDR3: TGTGCCAGCAGCCAAGATAAGACGGGGCGACACACAGATACGCAGTATTTT.

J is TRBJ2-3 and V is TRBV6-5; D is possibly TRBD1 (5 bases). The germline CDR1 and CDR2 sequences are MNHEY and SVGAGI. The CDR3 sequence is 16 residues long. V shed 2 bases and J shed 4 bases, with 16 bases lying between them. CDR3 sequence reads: CASSYGGQAGSDTQYF. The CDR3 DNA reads TGTGCCAGCAGTTACGGCGGCCAAGCAGGGTCAGATACGCAGTATTTT.

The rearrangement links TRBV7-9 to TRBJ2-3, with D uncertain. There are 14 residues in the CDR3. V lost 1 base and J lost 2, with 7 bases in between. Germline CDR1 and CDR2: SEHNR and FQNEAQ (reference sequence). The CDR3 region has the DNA TGTGCCAGCAGCTTAGACTCTCACACAGATACGCAGTATTTT. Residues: CASSLDSHTDTQYF. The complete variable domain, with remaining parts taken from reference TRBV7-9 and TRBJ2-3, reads DTGVSQNPRHKITKRGQNVTFRCDPISEHNRLYWYRQTLGQGPEFLTYFQNEAQLEKSRLLSDRFSAERPKGSFSTLEIQRTEQGDSAMYLCASSLDSHTDTQYFGPGTRLTVL.

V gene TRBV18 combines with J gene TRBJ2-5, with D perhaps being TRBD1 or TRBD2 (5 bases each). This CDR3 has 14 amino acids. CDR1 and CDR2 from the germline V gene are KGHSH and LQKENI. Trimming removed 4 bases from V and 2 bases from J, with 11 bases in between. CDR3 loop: CASSRLGVQETQYF. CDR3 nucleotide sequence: TGTGCCAGCTCACGGTTGGGGGTTCAAGAGACCCAGTACTTC.

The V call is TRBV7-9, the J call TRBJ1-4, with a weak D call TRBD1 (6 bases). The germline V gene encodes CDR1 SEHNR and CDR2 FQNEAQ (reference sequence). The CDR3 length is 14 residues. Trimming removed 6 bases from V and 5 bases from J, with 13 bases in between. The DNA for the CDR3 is TGTGCCAGCAGACCACAGGGTTCCAATGAAAAACTGTTTTTT. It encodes CASRPQGSNEKLFF.

The CDR3 reads CASSLRFEKEKLFF. The CDR3 DNA is TGTGCCAGCAGCCTGAGATTTGAGAAGGAAAAACTGTTTTTT. V usage is TRBV11-1 and J usage is TRBJ1-4, with D uncertain. The CDR3 is made up of 14 amino acids. Trimming left V 5 bases short and J 8 bases short, with 15 bases between. Germline V gene lookup returns CDR1 SGHAT and CDR2 FQDESV (reference sequence).

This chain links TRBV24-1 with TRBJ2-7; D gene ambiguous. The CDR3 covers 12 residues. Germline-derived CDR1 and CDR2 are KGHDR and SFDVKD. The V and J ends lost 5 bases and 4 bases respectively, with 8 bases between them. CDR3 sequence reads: CATSGNGYEQYF. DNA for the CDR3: TGTGCCACCAGTGGGAATGGTTACGAGCAGTACTTC.

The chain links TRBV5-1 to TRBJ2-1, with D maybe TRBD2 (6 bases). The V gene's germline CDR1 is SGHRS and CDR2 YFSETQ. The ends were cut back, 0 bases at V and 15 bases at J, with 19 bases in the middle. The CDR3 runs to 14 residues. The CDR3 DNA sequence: TGCGCCAGCAGCTTGGTAGCGGACGCGGCCACAAGGTTCTTC. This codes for CASSLVADAATRFF.

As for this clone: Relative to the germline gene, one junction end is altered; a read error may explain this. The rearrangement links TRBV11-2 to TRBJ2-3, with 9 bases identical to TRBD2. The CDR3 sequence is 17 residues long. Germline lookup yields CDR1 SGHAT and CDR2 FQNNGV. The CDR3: CASSLAFGAGGPDTQYF. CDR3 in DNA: TGCGCCAGCAGCTTAGCTTTCGGGGCGGGGGGGCCTGATACGCAGTATTTT. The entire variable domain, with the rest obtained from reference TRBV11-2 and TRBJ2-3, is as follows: EAGVAQSPRYKIIEKRQSVAFWCNPISGHATLYWYQQILGQGPKLLIQFQNNGVVDDSQLPKDRFSAERLKGVDSTLKIQPAKLEDSAVYLCASSLAFGAGGPDTQYFGPGTRLTVL.

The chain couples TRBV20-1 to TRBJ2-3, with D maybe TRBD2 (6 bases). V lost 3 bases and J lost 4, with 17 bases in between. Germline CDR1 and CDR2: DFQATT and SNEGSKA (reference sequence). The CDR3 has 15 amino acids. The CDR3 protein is CSASRPGVRADTQYF. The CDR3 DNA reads TGCAGTGCTAGTCGTCCGGGAGTACGGGCAGATACGCAGTATTTT.

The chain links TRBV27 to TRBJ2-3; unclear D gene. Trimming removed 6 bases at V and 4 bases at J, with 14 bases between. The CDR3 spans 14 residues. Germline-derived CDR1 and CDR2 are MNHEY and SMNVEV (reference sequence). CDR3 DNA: TGTGCCAGCAGCCGGACGGTGGGCCCAGATACGCAGTATTTT. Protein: CASSRTVGPDTQYF.

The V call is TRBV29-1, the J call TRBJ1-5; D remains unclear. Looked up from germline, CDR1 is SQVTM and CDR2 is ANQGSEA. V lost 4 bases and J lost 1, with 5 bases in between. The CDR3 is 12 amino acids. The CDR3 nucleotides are TGCAGCGTTGGCGGCAGCAATCAGCCCCAGCATTTT. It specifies CSVGGSNQPQHF.

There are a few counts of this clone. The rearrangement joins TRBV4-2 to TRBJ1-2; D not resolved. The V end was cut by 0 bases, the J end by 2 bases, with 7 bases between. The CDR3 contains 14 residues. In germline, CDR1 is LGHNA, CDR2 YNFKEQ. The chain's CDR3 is CASSQDRSNYGYTF. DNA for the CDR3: TGTGCCAGCAGCCAAGACAGGTCCAACTATGGCTACACCTTC.

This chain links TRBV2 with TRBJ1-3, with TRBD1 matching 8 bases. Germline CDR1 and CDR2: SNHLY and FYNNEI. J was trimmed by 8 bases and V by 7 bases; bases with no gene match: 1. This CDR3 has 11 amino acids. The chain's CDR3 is CASKDRDTIYF. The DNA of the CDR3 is TGTGCCAGCAAGGACAGGGACACCATATATTTT.